This TCR beta chain was recovered during a study of T-cell reconstitution after alpha-beta-depleted transplantation in children. The germline V gene has CDR1 SQVTM and CDR2 ANQGSEA. V lost 6 bases to trimming and J lost 6 bases, with 20 bases between them. The CDR3 runs 14 residues. Library preparation (for TCRbeta) was performed with unique molecular identifiers. TCRdb itself ran the PCR reads through MiXCR, one entry per CDR3 protein. This table has a few hundred thousand distinct CDR3 sequences, roughly a tenth appearing once. The sequenced sample was PBMCs from the stem cell graft donor, obtained from the stem cell graft. This clonotype originated in a human donor who donated a stem cell graft to a child with SCID. V usage is TRBV29-1 and J usage is TRBJ1-2, with unresolved D. The CDR3 sequence: CSVTSGTRRDGYTF. CDR3 coding DNA: TGCAGCGTCACCTCAGGTACCCGAAGGGATGGCTACACCTTC.